The rows below give T cell receptor beta chains drawn from one sample of a study of CD8 T cells in Susac syndrome. TCRdb redid the calling of the immunoSEQ multiplex PCR reads with MiXCR, one entry per CDR3 protein. The sample has a few hundred thousand distinct CDR3 sequences; around 93% are singletons. Sequenced input: CD4+ T cells from PBMCs. Every receptor here comes from a human donor with multiple sclerosis. The conserved cysteine and the conserved F or W are not part of the CDR3 here.

cdr3_aa v_call
ASSQRQFNNSPLH TRBV3-1
ASSLRTGKVELY TRBV12-3/TRBV12-4
ATSRDPAGHQPQH TRBV15
AWTRTGGNTIY TRBV30
ASSLGGDRADEQF TRBV12-3/TRBV12-4
SVVAGGRNQPQH TRBV29-1
ASSSGTTLGTNYGYT TRBV12-3/TRBV12-4
ASSQGWGPEAF TRBV4-1
ASSHGDMYEQY TRBV5-6
SVVQLNSNLGYT TRBV29-1